Below are 22 T cell receptor beta chains sequenced from a single sample in a study of cytomegalovirus exposure and HLA in healthy donors. Use of 60 Vbeta and 13 Jbeta primers characterized the PCR. Sequencing used immunoSEQ multiplex PCR; TCRdb keeps in-frame clones, though not all of them. Its clone listing holds around 130,000 clones. The specimen was PBMCs. These receptors were collected from a woman aged 40 to 49 in good health and CMV-seronegative.

The rearrangement links TRBV7-3 to TRBJ2-4; 7 bases agree with TRBD1. Germline trimming cut 5 bases from V and 7 bases from J; bases unmatched to any gene: 5. This CDR3 is 13 amino acids long. Germline V gene data show CDR1 as SGHTA and CDR2 as FQGTGA. The CDR3 protein is CASSPHRGNIQYF. As DNA, the CDR3 is TGTGCCAGCAGCCCACACAGGGGTAACATTCAGTACTTC.

The gene calls are TRBV7-9 and TRBJ2-3; perhaps TRBD2 as D (7 bases). Trimming took 10 bases from V and 5 from J, leaving 16 bases between them. CDR1 is SEHNR and CDR2 is FQNEAQ in the germline V gene (reference sequence). There are 13 residues in the CDR3. The CDR3 region has the DNA TGTGCCACTCGCCCGGGGGGCGGAGATACGCAGTATTTT. It translates to CATRPGGGDTQYF.

This sequence joins TRBV10-3 and TRBJ2-7; the match to TRBD2 covers 8 bases. The CDR3 covers 13 residues. Germline-derived CDR1 and CDR2 are ENHRY and SYGVKD. V shed 6 bases, J shed 3 bases, and the junction held 4 bases outside the gene matches. Here the CDR3 reads CAIRNGRGYEQYV. The CDR3 coding sequence is TGTGCCATCAGAAACGGGAGGGGCTACGAGCAGTACGTC.

The rearrangement uses TRBV6-5 and TRBJ1-4; no firm D call. The CDR3 is 14 amino acids. V lost 6 bases to trimming and J lost 8 bases, with 16 bases between them. Germline V gene data show CDR1 as MNHEY and CDR2 as SVGAGI. The CDR3 region is CASRADGNEEKLFF. In nucleotides, the CDR3 is TGTGCCAGCAGAGCCGACGGGAATGAGGAAAAACTGTTTTTT.

The chain is built from TRBV9 and TRBJ2-3, with 9 nucleotides matching TRBD1. Per the germline V gene, CDR1 is SGDLS and CDR2 is YYNGEE. V lost 4 bases to trimming and J lost 4 bases; unmatched junction nucleotides: 13. This CDR3 is 17 amino acids long. The CDR3 DNA follows: TGTGCCAGCAGCCCCACTCTCCGGGACAGGGAGGCAGATACGCAGTATTTT. This sequence encodes CASSPTLRDREADTQYF. The full variable domain, with the rest looked up from reference TRBV9 and TRBJ2-3, is DSGVTQTPKHLITATGQRVTLRCSPRSGDLSVYWYQQSLDQGLQFLIQYYNGEERAKGNILERFSAQQFPDLHSELNLSSLELGDSALYFCASSPTLRDREADTQYFGPGTRLTVL.

The rearrangement links TRBV4-2 to TRBJ2-1, with D possibly TRBD2 on 6 matching bases. V was cut by 4 bases and J by 7 bases, with 17 bases left in between. Germline values: CDR1 LGHNA, CDR2 YNFKEQ. The CDR3 covers 15 residues. The CDR3 nucleotides are TGTGCCAGCAGCCTCGGGGGACTTAGCCGGAATGAGCAGTTCTTC. This gives the protein CASSLGGLSRNEQFF.

The rearrangement joins TRBV9 to TRBJ1-4; 10 nucleotides agree with TRBD1. Germline trimming cut 0 bases from V and 5 bases from J; bases unmatched to any gene: 4. CDR3 length: 16 residues. Germline assignment: CDR1 SGDLS and CDR2 YYNGEE. CDR3: CASSVGTGQGNEKLFF. In DNA form, the CDR3 reads TGTGCCAGCAGCGTAGGAACGGGACAGGGGAATGAAAAACTGTTTTTT.

The J gene is TRBJ2-3, the V gene TRBV21-1; the table's D call TRBD2 went unverified against the DNA. TRBV21-1 is listed as a pseudogene. The CDR3 runs to 16 residues. The CDR3, as DNA: TGTGCCAGCAGCAAGACTAGCGGGGGGAGCACAGATACGCAGTATTTT. It specifies CASSKTSGGSTDTQYF.

In DNA, the CDR3 is TGTGCCAGCAGCCCACCCCCCGGACAGGGACTCTATGGCTACACCTTC. As protein: CASSPPPGQGLYGYTF. V and J are TRBV5-6 and TRBJ1-2; 8 positions agree with TRBD1. Germline assignment: CDR1 SGHDT and CDR2 YYEEEE. V lost 4 bases, J lost 4 bases, and 12 bases stayed unmatched. This CDR3 contains 16 residues.

The chain recombines TRBV19 with TRBJ2-1; 7 bases map to TRBD2. Germline trimming cut 6 bases from V and 8 bases from J; bases unmatched to any gene: 7. The CDR3 is 13 residues long. Germline CDR1 reads LNHDA; CDR2 reads SQIVND (reference sequence). The CDR3 loop reads CASRFRGEDEQFF. CDR3 nucleotide sequence: TGTGCCAGTAGATTCCGGGGGGAGGATGAGCAGTTCTTC.

V is TRBV25-1 and J is TRBJ2-1; D might be TRBD2 (5 bases). With 5 bases removed from V and 7 bases from J, the gap between germline ends came to 12 bases. The CDR3 loop spans 13 amino acids. Germline CDR1 is MGHDK and CDR2 is SYGVNS. CDR3 nucleotide sequence: TGTGCCAGCAGTATAGCTGGGAGAAATGAGCAGTTCTTC. It yields the protein CASSIAGRNEQFF.

The CDR3 DNA sequence: TGTGCCAGCAGCCCCGGGGGGCCGTTGAACACTGAAGCTTTCTTT. Translation gives CASSPGGPLNTEAFF. V and J are TRBV13 and TRBJ1-1; possibly TRBD1 for D (6 bases). Germline assignment: CDR1 PRHDT and CDR2 FYEKMQ (reference sequence). The CDR3 has 15 amino acids. V lost 5 bases, J lost 0 bases, and 13 bases lay in between.

The chain uses TRBV7-6 and TRBJ2-1; 8 bases match TRBD1. This CDR3 region has 13 residues. Germline V gene data show CDR1 as SGHVS and CDR2 as FNYEAQ. With 8 bases clipped from V and 2 bases from J, the junction kept 2 bases outside the gene matches. CDR3 bases: TGTGCCAGCCAGGACAGGGCCTACAATGAGCAGTTCTTC. Amino acids: CASQDRAYNEQFF.

The chain links TRBV7-2 to TRBJ1-6; 7 positions agree with TRBD1. Unmatched junction bases numbered 5, after V lost 6 bases and J lost 9 bases. The CDR3 has 13 residues. Germline-derived CDR1 and CDR2 are SGHTA and FQGNSA. CDR3 region: CASSYTGVSPLHF. CDR3 DNA: TGTGCCAGCAGTTATACAGGGGTTTCACCCCTCCACTTT.

The chain joins TRBV9 to TRBJ1-2, with D unresolved. The V and J ends lost 1 base and 11 bases respectively, with 12 bases between them. Germline assignment: CDR1 SGDLS and CDR2 YYNGEE. This CDR3 region has 12 residues. CDR3 bases: TGTGCCAGCAGCGTACTCTCTGGAGGTTACACCTTC. Translating gives CASSVLSGGYTF.

J is TRBJ1-2 and V is TRBV6-1; D is perhaps TRBD1 (5 bases). CDR1 is MNHNS and CDR2 is SASEGT in the germline V gene. There are 15 residues in the CDR3. Trimming removed 6 bases at V and 0 bases at J, with 14 bases between. The CDR3 is CASSYLATANYGYTF. CDR3 coding DNA: TGTGCCAGCAGCTATCTTGCGACAGCTAACTATGGCTACACCTTC.

The chain is built from TRBV4-3 and TRBJ1-5; 10 nucleotides match TRBD1. From germline, CDR1 is LGHNA and CDR2 YSLEER. This CDR3 has 15 residues. With V trimmed by 3 bases and J by 7 bases, 6 bases remained unmatched. The CDR3 DNA follows: TGCGCCAGCAGCCAGCAGACAGGGGGCGAACAGCCCCAGCATTTT. This codes for CASSQQTGGEQPQHF.

The gene calls are TRBV6-5 and TRBJ2-1, with 7 bases lining up with TRBD1. Germline CDR1 and CDR2: MNHEY and SVGAGI. V lost 7 bases, J lost 1 base, and 4 bases stayed unmatched. The CDR3 has 14 amino acids. In nucleotides, the CDR3 is TGTGCCAGCAAAGGGACAGATTCCTACAATGAGCAGTTCTTC. It yields the protein CASKGTDSYNEQFF.

This chain connects TRBV10-2 to TRBJ2-7; the D gene is possibly TRBD1 (6 bases). Trimming shortened V by 2 bases and J by 3 bases, and 11 bases separated the two germline ends. Germline values: CDR1 WSHSY, CDR2 SAAADI. This CDR3 spans 14 amino acids. This CDR3 is CASSERTGNYEQYV. In nucleotides, the CDR3 is TGCGCCAGCAGTGAGAGAACAGGGAACTACGAGCAGTACGTC.

V is TRBV6-6 and J is TRBJ2-3, with 7 positions matching TRBD2. Germline V CDR1 and CDR2: MNHNY, SVGAGI (reference sequence). V shed 1 base, J shed 6 bases, and the junction held 10 bases outside the gene matches. This CDR3 comprises 16 residues. CDR3 coding DNA: TGTGCCAGCAGTTACTTTGGCGGCGGGAGTAGGGATACGCAGTATTTT. Translated, it gives CASSYFGGGSRDTQYF.

This chain links TRBV6-6 with TRBJ1-1; 8 bases agree with TRBD1. V lost 2 bases and J lost 4; bases outside the gene matches: 0. The CDR3 runs to 13 residues. CDR1 and CDR2 from the germline V gene are MNHNY and SVGAGI (reference sequence). The CDR3 loop is CASSYGQGTEAFF. CDR3 in DNA: TGTGCCAGCAGTTACGGACAGGGCACTGAAGCTTTCTTT.

The chain employs TRBV7-2 and TRBJ1-2, with TRBD1 as a possible D gene (6 bases). Germline CDR1 SGHTA, CDR2 FQGNSA. V shed 4 bases and J shed 5 bases, with 17 bases lying between them. The CDR3 consists of 15 residues. DNA of the CDR3: TGTGCCAGCAGCTCTCAAGCGGGGGCGCGGTATGGCTACACCTTC. This translates into CASSSQAGARYGYTF.